These T cell receptor beta chains were read from a single sample in a study of CD8+ T cells in alopecia areata. Profiled with immunoSEQ multiplex PCR; TCRdb holds only in-frame clones, not every one. The data show roughly 150,000 clones, about 60% seen once. This specimen consisted of CD4+ T cells sorted from blood, obtained at week 0. These receptors were obtained from a human donor with alopecia areata. Both conserved end residues are part of each CDR3. A D gene is named only where the DNA matches it firmly. Clone size is shown for a subset of rows, as once, few, many or a class of expanded clone.

TRBV30	-	-	TRBJ2-1	CAWRKFSYNEQFF	TGTGCCTGGAGGAAGTTCTCCTACAATGAGCAGTTCTTC
TRBV7-9	-	-	TRBJ2-5	CASSPSTDPGETQYF	TGTGCCAGCAGCCCATCGACAGATCCGGGAGAGACCCAGTACTTC
TRBV13	TRBD1	few	TRBJ1-1	CASSSTGTGGRNTEAFF	TGTGCCAGCAGCTCAACCGGGACAGGGGGCAGGAACACTGAAGCTTTCTTT
TRBV18	-	few	TRBJ2-6	CASSPSGSGANVLTF	TGTGCCAGCTCACCATCAGGGTCTGGGGCCAACGTCCTGACTTTC
TRBV19	-	-	TRBJ2-7	CASSIQGSYEQYF	TGTGCCAGTAGTATTCAGGGTTCCTACGAGCAGTACTTC
TRBV7-9	-	-	TRBJ1-2	CASSLGGAGANYGYTF	TGTGCCAGCAGCTTAGGAGGGGCAGGGGCTAACTATGGCTACACCTTC
TRBV18	TRBD1	-	TRBJ2-7	CASSTGQGYEQYF	TGTGCCAGCTCTACGGGACAGGGCTACGAGCAGTACTTC
TRBV7-9	-	-	TRBJ2-5	CASSPAMMGNIQETQYF	TGTGCCAGCAGCCCCGCAATGATGGGGAATATCCAAGAGACCCAGTACTTC
TRBV21-1	-	few	TRBJ2-3	CASSKGSSGDSTDTQYF	TGTGCCAGCAGCAAAGGGTCTAGCGGGGACAGCACAGATACGCAGTATTTT
TRBV7-2	TRBD2	-	TRBJ2-6	CASSPVAGRSGANVLTF	TGTGCCAGCAGCCCCGTAGCGGGCCGCTCTGGGGCCAACGTCCTGACTTTC
TRBV2	TRBD2	-	TRBJ2-3	CASSVRVAGGGSDTQYF	TGTGCCAGCAGTGTAAGGGTGGCGGGGGGAGGATCAGATACGCAGTATTTT
TRBV2	TRBD1	-	TRBJ2-7	CASSSTTGSPLRF	TGTGCCAGCAGCTCAACGACAGGGAGTCCGCTCCGCTTC
TRBV29-1	TRBD2	-	TRBJ2-1	CSVERLAGNEQFF	TGCAGCGTTGAAAGGCTAGCGGGGAACGAGCAGTTCTTC
TRBV29-1	-	-	TRBJ1-1	CSVMVGAEAFF	TGCAGCGTCATGGTAGGGGCTGAAGCTTTCTTT
TRBV21-1	-	few	TRBJ1-1	CASSGAMNTEAFF	TGTGCCAGCTCAGGTGCCATGAACACTGAAGCTTTCTTT
TRBV29-1	TRBD2	-	TRBJ2-5	CSVETSAQETQYF	TGCAGCGTTGAAACTAGCGCCCAAGAGACCCAGTACTTC
TRBV5-1	-	-	TRBJ2-7	CASSTTAPSYEQYF	TGCGCCAGCAGCACGACAGCTCCTTCCTACGAGCAGTACTTC
TRBV29-1	-	-	TRBJ2-5	CSSTSPGHSKTQYF	TGCAGCTCCACATCTCCGGGACATTCAAAGACCCAGTACTTC
TRBV2	-	-	TRBJ2-2	CASIVERTANTGELFF	TGTGCCAGCATTGTCGAACGGACAGCCAACACCGGGGAGCTGTTTTTT
TRBV18	-	many	TRBJ2-4	CASSPPSAPKNIQYF	TGTGCCAGCTCACCACCGTCGGCCCCCAAAAACATTCAGTACTTC
TRBV5-5	-	few	TRBJ2-2	CASSLGTLSTGELFF	TGTGCCAGCAGCTTGGGGACACTATCCACCGGGGAGCTGTTTTTT
TRBV2	-	-	TRBJ2-5	CASSDLETQYF	TGTGCCAGCAGTGATTTAGAGACCCAGTACTTC
TRBV19	-	-	TRBJ2-5	CASSLGGLHETQYF	TGTGCCAGTAGTTTGGGGGGGCTTCACGAGACCCAGTACTTC
TRBV7-2	-	-	TRBJ1-5	CASSLLDQPQHF	TGTGCCAGCAGTTTGTTAGATCAGCCCCAGCATTTT
TRBV6-1	-	few	TRBJ1-1	CASSEFGGWNTEAFF	TGTGCCAGCAGTGAATTCGGGGGATGGAACACTGAAGCTTTCTTT
TRBV7-9	TRBD1	-	TRBJ2-5	CASSLSGDRGIRETQYF	TGTGCCAGCAGCTTATCGGGGGACAGGGGAATCAGAGAGACCCAGTACTTC
TRBV5-6	-	-	TRBJ1-2	CASSLDGTPGGYTF	TGTGCCAGCAGTCTAGACGGGACTCCGGGAGGCTACACCTTC
TRBV2	-	-	TRBJ2-5	CASSGQGNPLQETQYF	TGTGCCAGCAGTGGCCAGGGGAACCCCTTACAAGAGACCCAGTACTTC
TRBV6-1	-	-	TRBJ1-5	CASSRGVWPQHF	TGTGCCAGCAGTCGGGGGGTCTGGCCCCAGCATTTT
TRBV6-5	TRBD2	-	TRBJ2-3	CASSSPGRSDTQYF	TGTGCCAGCAGTTCTCCCGGGAGGTCAGATACGCAGTATTTT
TRBV25-1	TRBD2	-	TRBJ2-1	CASSGPSGGSYNEQFF	TGTGCCAGCAGTGGGCCTAGCGGCGGCTCCTACAATGAGCAGTTCTTC
TRBV15	-	-	TRBJ1-1	CATSSGVEAFF	TGTGCCACCAGCTCAGGGGTCGAAGCTTTCTTT
TRBV21-1	-	-	TRBJ2-7	CADYEQYF	TGTGCCGACTACGAGCAGTACTTC
TRBV2	TRBD2	-	TRBJ2-5	CASSPGLAGVETQYF	TGTGCCAGCAGTCCAGGACTAGCGGGGGTGGAGACCCAGTACTTC
TRBV4-1	-	-	TRBJ2-2	CASQASTDTGELFF	TGCGCCAGCCAGGCGAGCACTGACACCGGGGAGCTGTTTTTT
TRBV5-4	TRBD1	few	TRBJ2-2	CASSPTGGLSTGELFF	TGTGCCAGCAGCCCGACAGGGGGCCTTAGTACCGGGGAGCTGTTTTTT
TRBV2	TRBD1	-	TRBJ1-4	CASSRVGGWEKLFF	TGTGCCAGCAGCCGCGTAGGGGGCTGGGAAAAACTGTTTTTT
TRBV25-1	-	-	TRBJ1-2	CASSAGYGYTF	TGTGCCAGCAGTGCCGGGTATGGCTACACCTTC
TRBV2	-	-	TRBJ1-1	CASSEGIGEAFF	TGTGCCAGCAGTGAGGGTATTGGTGAAGCTTTCTTT
TRBV10-3	-	-	TRBJ2-5	CAISEGLAAVQETQYF	TGTGCCATCAGTGAGGGGCTAGCAGCGGTGCAAGAGACCCAGTACTTC
TRBV25-1	-	once	TRBJ2-3	CASSESRTIEDTQYF	TGTGCCAGCAGTGAATCGCGGACTATCGAGGATACGCAGTATTTT
TRBV14	-	-	TRBJ2-3	CASSQSLIDTQYF	TGTGCCAGCAGCCAAAGTTTAATAGATACGCAGTATTTT
TRBV7-9	TRBD1	-	TRBJ1-2	CALQGASYGYTF	TGTGCCTTACAGGGGGCCTCCTATGGCTACACCTTC
TRBV5-4	TRBD2	few	TRBJ2-5	CASTISGGAQETQYF	TGTGCCAGCACCATTAGCGGGGGGGCCCAAGAGACCCAGTACTTC
TRBV7-2	-	-	TRBJ2-5	CASSLVAGGRQETQYF	TGTGCCAGCAGCTTAGTGGCCGGGGGGCGCCAAGAGACCCAGTACTTC
TRBV7-2	TRBD1	-	TRBJ2-7	CASSPRTGEEQYF	TGTGCCAGCAGCCCCCGGACAGGCGAGGAGCAGTACTTC
TRBV19	TRBD2	-	TRBJ2-5	CASSFQAGRGETQYF	TGTGCCAGTAGTTTCCAAGCGGGGCGAGGGGAGACCCAGTACTTC
TRBV7-2	TRBD1	-	TRBJ1-2	CASSLAGTGRNYGYTF	TGTGCCAGCAGCTTAGCGGGGACAGGACGTAACTATGGCTACACCTTC
TRBV30	-	-	TRBJ2-4	CACQGGAGNPAKNIQYF	TGTGCCTGCCAAGGGGGGGCAGGAAACCCTGCCAAAAACATTCAGTACTTC
TRBV7-2	-	-	TRBJ2-5	CASSLFRGAETQYF	TGTGCCAGCAGCTTATTTCGCGGGGCAGAGACCCAGTACTTC
TRBV30	-	-	TRBJ2-2	CAWSSRVHTGELFF	TGTGCCTGGAGTTCCCGCGTGCACACCGGGGAGCTGTTTTTT
TRBV30	-	-	TRBJ1-1	CAWSLNTEAFF	TGTGCCTGGTCCCTAAACACTGAAGCTTTCTTT
TRBV7-9	-	-	TRBJ1-5	CASSPGGGQPQHF	TGTGCCAGCAGCCCTGGGGGGGGTCAGCCCCAGCATTTT
TRBV18	-	-	TRBJ1-5	CASSYRRGDQPQHF	TGTGCCAGCTCGTACCGTCGGGGGGACCAGCCCCAGCATTTT
TRBV5-1	TRBD2	-	TRBJ2-5	CASSDTSGARTQYF	TGCGCCAGCAGCGATACTAGCGGGGCACGGACCCAGTACTTC
TRBV7-9	-	-	TRBJ1-5	CASSLVGSNQPQHF	TGTGCCAGCAGCTTAGTAGGATCCAATCAGCCCCAGCATTTT
TRBV14	-	-	TRBJ2-1	CASSQVRGGYNEQFF	TGTGCCAGCAGCCAAGTAAGGGGAGGCTACAATGAGCAGTTCTTC
TRBV30	-	once	TRBJ1-2	CAWSVTAPNYGYTF	TGTGCCTGGAGTGTGACAGCTCCAAACTATGGCTACACCTTC
TRBV10-3	-	-	TRBJ1-5	CAISEGGWSNQPQHF	TGTGCCATCAGTGAGGGGGGATGGAGCAATCAGCCCCAGCATTTT
TRBV7-9	-	-	TRBJ2-5	CATGLGTKETQYF	TGTGCCACGGGATTGGGAACGAAGGAGACCCAGTACTTC